The 29 T cell receptor beta chains given below trace back to one sample, sequenced in a study of blood T cell repertoires in COVID-19. Some clones are missing from TCRdb's copy, which holds only in-frame ones; the method was immunoSEQ multiplex PCR. The sample shows around 130,000 clones, approximately 85% of them seen only once. The sample comprised peripheral blood. The receptors shown here come from a woman of 80 years or more with acute or convalescent COVID-19.

This sequence joins TRBV19 and TRBJ1-2; TRBD1 aligns across 7 bases. CDR1 and CDR2 from the germline V gene are LNHDA and SQIVND (reference sequence). V shed 2 bases, J shed 4 bases, and the junction held 7 bases outside the gene matches. The CDR3 totals 15 residues. CDR3 region: CASSIRYRGGYGYTF. For the CDR3, the DNA is TGTGCCAGTAGTATAAGGTACAGGGGCGGCTATGGCTACACCTTC.

This chain joins TRBV2 and TRBJ1-2, with 7 bases fitting TRBD1. Trimming cost V 4 bases and J 7 bases; bases outside gene matches: 3. In germline, CDR1 is SNHLY, CDR2 FYNNEI. The CDR3 is made up of 12 amino acids. CDR3 nucleotide sequence: TGTGCCAGCAGTGGACAGGGAGGTGGCTACACCTTC. Translation: CASSGQGGGYTF.

This clone was observed a few times. The gene calls are TRBV7-9 and TRBJ2-7; 9 bases match TRBD1. Germline assignment: CDR1 SEHNR and CDR2 FQNEAQ (reference sequence). Trimming cost V 5 bases and J 3 bases; bases outside gene matches: 20. The CDR3 spans 19 residues. The CDR3 DNA reads TGTGCCAGCAGCCGATCACAGGGGGCGACTCGGTACCTAGACTACGAGCAGTACTTC. Its translation is CASSRSQGATRYLDYEQYF.

This chain connects TRBV27 to TRBJ1-1; TRBD1 matches at 7 bases. CDR1 and CDR2 from the germline V gene are MNHEY and SMNVEV (reference sequence). With V trimmed by 7 bases and J by 8 bases, 16 bases remained unmatched. CDR3 length equals 15 residues. The CDR3 region has the DNA TGTGCCAGCAACGCTCTATGGACAGGACAACCCGAAGCTTTCTTT. It specifies CASNALWTGQPEAFF.

Concerning this clone itself: As the CDR3 is not closed by the conserved phenylalanine or tryptophan, this likely results from a read error. Written as DNA, the CDR3 is TGTGCCAGCAGCCGCGGTTGGCAGGGTTATGGCTACACCCTC. Protein: CASSRGWQGYGYTL. The chain has TRBV5-6 and TRBJ1-2, with D possibly matching TRBD1 (5 bases). Germline CDR1 SGHDT, CDR2 YYEEEE. V gave up 4 bases and J gave up 5 bases, with 15 bases separating them. The CDR3 runs to 14 residues.

This clone has more than one count but fewer than ten. V gene TRBV5-3 combines with J gene TRBJ1-2, with 9 positions matching TRBD1. TRBV5-3 carries the ORF label, with uncertain function. Trimming cost V 3 bases and J 3 bases; bases outside gene matches: 6. The CDR3 spans 15 residues. The CDR3, as DNA: TGTGCCAGAAGCTCCAGGACAGGGGCCGACTATGGCTACACCTTC. Translated: CARSSRTGADYGYTF.

V usage is TRBV29-1 and J usage is TRBJ1-4, with TRBD1 as a possible D gene (6 bases). The CDR3 loop spans 15 amino acids. Looked up from germline, CDR1 is SQVTM and CDR2 is ANQGSEA. Trimming stripped 3 bases from V and 3 bases from J, with 14 bases between. The CDR3 sequence: CSVEGGRGANEKLFF. The CDR3, as DNA: TGCAGCGTTGAGGGGGGGCGAGGAGCTAATGAAAAACTGTTTTTT. Complete variable domain (other parts from reference TRBV29-1 and TRBJ1-4): SAVISQKPSRDICQRGTSLTIQCQVDSQVTMMFWYRQQPGQSLTLIATANQGSEATYESGFVIDKFPISRPNLTFSTLTVSNMSPEDSSIYLCSVEGGRGANEKLFFGSGTQLSVL.

In its sample, this clone was seen once. This sequence joins TRBV7-2 and TRBJ1-2; maybe TRBD1 (5 bases). Trimming removed 5 bases at V and 4 bases at J, with 17 bases between. Germline V gene sequence: CDR1 SGHTA, CDR2 FQGNSA. The CDR3 loop spans 15 amino acids. The CDR3 reads CASSPRGGGGYGYTF. The CDR3 nucleotides are TGTGCCAGCAGCCCCAGAGGCGGGGGGGGCTATGGCTACACCTTC. Based on the CDR3 plus reference TRBV7-2 and TRBJ1-2, the full variable domain is GAGVSQSPSNKVTEKGKDVELRCDPISGHTALYWYRQSLGQGLEFLIYFQGNSAPDKSGLPSDRFSAERTGGSVSTLTIQRTQQEDSAVYLCASSPRGGGGYGYTFGSGTRLTVV.

CDR3 amino acids: CASSQAGTSGRGTDTQYF. CDR3 DNA sequence: TGTGCCAGCAGCCAAGCCGGGACTAGCGGGAGAGGCACAGATACGCAGTATTTT. The chain employs TRBV4-2 and TRBJ2-3, with 14 bases matching TRBD2. Per germline, CDR1 LGHNA and CDR2 YNFKEQ. The V gene end was trimmed by 1 base and the J gene end by 1 base; junction bases not matched to a gene: 4. The CDR3 totals 18 residues.

The rearrangement links TRBV11-3 to TRBJ2-7; D unclear. Deletions cut 1 base from V and 3 bases from J, with 13 bases between. From germline, CDR1 is SGHNT and CDR2 YENEEA. CDR3 length equals 15 residues. CDR3: CASSLVYLVNYEQYF. The CDR3 region has the DNA TGTGCCAGCAGCTTAGTTTATCTTGTAAACTACGAGCAGTACTTC. Full variable domain (rest looked up from reference TRBV11-3 and TRBJ2-7): EAGVVQSPRYKIIEKKQPVAFWCNPISGHNTLYWYLQNLGQGPELLIRYENEEAVDDSQLPKDRFSAERLKGVDSTLKIQPAELGDSAVYLCASSLVYLVNYEQYFGPGTRLTVT.

The chain recombines TRBV2 with TRBJ1-4; 11 bases match TRBD1. The J segment lost 8 bases and the V segment lost 4 bases, leaving 3 bases of the junction unmatched. This CDR3 region has 14 residues. Per the germline V gene, CDR1 is SNHLY and CDR2 is FYNNEI. DNA of the CDR3: TGTGCCAGCAGTGGAGGGACAGGGGGAGAAAAACTGTTTTTT. Translated, it gives CASSGGTGGEKLFF. The full variable domain, rest sourced from reference TRBV2 and TRBJ1-4, is EPEVTQTPSHQVTQMGQEVILRCVPISNHLYFYWYRQILGQKVEFLVSFYNNEISEKSEIFDDQFSVERPDGSNFTLKIRSTKLEDSAMYFCASSGGTGGEKLFFGSGTQLSVL.

This CDR3 reads CATSLPPAGKTQYF. The CDR3 bases are TGTGCCACCAGTCTCCCCCCAGCGGGAAAAACCCAGTACTTC. V gene TRBV24-1 combines with J gene TRBJ2-5; 7 nucleotides align to TRBD2. Per the germline V gene, CDR1 is KGHDR and CDR2 is SFDVKD. The CDR3 sequence is 14 residues long. V shed 6 bases, J shed 8 bases, and the junction held 11 bases outside the gene matches.

This CDR3 reads CASSEAVLGLADEQFF. The CDR3 DNA sequence: TGTGCCAGCAGTGAAGCGGTGTTGGGACTAGCAGACGAGCAGTTCTTC. The chain carries TRBV6-1 and TRBJ2-1, with 9 bases aligning to TRBD2. Germline-derived CDR1 and CDR2 are MNHNS and SASEGT. There are 16 residues in the CDR3. With V trimmed by 0 bases and J by 10 bases, 10 bases remained unmatched.

This clone occurred a few times. This sequence joins TRBV5-1 and TRBJ2-1, with 10 bases matching TRBD1. There are 17 residues in the CDR3. The J segment lost 0 bases and the V segment lost 4 bases, leaving 7 bases of the junction unmatched. Germline CDR1 is SGHRS and CDR2 is YFSETQ. The CDR3 loop reads CASSPGTGVSSYNEQFF. CDR3 DNA: TGCGCCAGCAGCCCTGGGACAGGGGTCAGCTCCTACAATGAGCAGTTCTTC. The entire variable domain, with the rest obtained from reference TRBV5-1 and TRBJ2-1, is as follows: KAGVTQTPRYLIKTRGQQVTLSCSPISGHRSVSWYQQTPGQGLQFLFEYFSETQRNKGNFPGRFSGRQFSNSRSEMNVSTLELGDSALYLCASSPGTGVSSYNEQFFGPGTRLTVL.

The chain carries TRBV4-1 and TRBJ2-5; D is unresolved. This CDR3 comprises 15 residues. Trimming took 8 bases from V and 5 from J, leaving 21 bases between them. Germline CDR1 and CDR2: MGHRA and YSYEKL. The chain's CDR3 is CASRLGPGLRETQYF. In nucleotides, the CDR3 is TGCGCCAGCCGCCTGGGCCCCGGCCTTCGGGAGACCCAGTACTTC.

The chain has TRBV19 and TRBJ1-5; possibly TRBD1 for D (5 bases). The CDR3 has 15 amino acids. Trimming shortened V by 1 base and J by 0 bases, and 7 bases separated the two germline ends. From germline, CDR1 is LNHDA and CDR2 SQIVND (reference sequence). CDR3 coding DNA: TGTGCCAGTAGTATAGCGGGGGTTAGCAATCAGCCCCAGCATTTT. Residues: CASSIAGVSNQPQHF.

The genes are TRBV2 and TRBJ2-1, with 12 nucleotides matching TRBD2. The CDR3 is made up of 16 amino acids. V lost 4 bases to trimming and J lost 7 bases; unmatched junction nucleotides: 8. Looked up from germline, CDR1 is SNHLY and CDR2 is FYNNEI. Written as DNA, the CDR3 is TGTGCCAGCAGTGCCCGTACTAGCGGGAGGCGAAATGAGCAGTTCTTC. Translation gives CASSARTSGRRNEQFF.

The chain combines TRBV18 with TRBJ1-5; a weak D match, TRBD1 (6 bases). V was clipped by 8 bases and J by 5 bases, with 16 bases between them. Germline CDR1 reads KGHSH; CDR2 reads LQKENI. The CDR3 totals 14 residues. The CDR3 DNA reads TGTGCCAGCACACGACAGGTGGGAGATCAGCCCCAGCATTTT. This translates into CASTRQVGDQPQHF.

The V gene is TRBV6-5, the J gene TRBJ1-6, with 11 bases matching TRBD1. The CDR3 covers 15 residues. Germline values: CDR1 MNHEY, CDR2 SVGAGI. J was trimmed by 8 bases and V by 0 bases; bases with no gene match: 0. The CDR3 reads CASSYSDRGHSPLHF. For the CDR3, the DNA is TGTGCCAGCAGTTACTCGGACAGGGGGCATTCACCCCTCCACTTT.

This rearrangement joins TRBV5-1 to TRBJ2-1, with 7 bases matching TRBD1. The CDR3 consists of 14 residues. Germline CDR1 and CDR2: SGHRS and YFSETQ. With 4 bases clipped from V and 7 bases from J, the junction kept 8 bases outside the gene matches. The CDR3 nucleotides are TGCGCCAGCAGCATCGCCGGGACAGATAATGAGCAGTTCTTC. Protein product: CASSIAGTDNEQFF.

This clone was seen once. The chain links TRBV7-8 to TRBJ1-2, with D perhaps TRBD1 (6 bases). CDR1 and CDR2 from the germline V gene are SGHVS and FQNEAQ. The CDR3 length is 14 residues. V lost 5 bases and J lost 0, with 10 bases in between. The CDR3 sequence is CASSPRTANYGYTF. The CDR3 DNA reads as TGTGCCAGCAGCCCGCGGACAGCTAACTATGGCTACACCTTC.

This chain uses TRBV6-5 with TRBJ1-6; 7 bases are shared with TRBD1. Germline lookup yields CDR1 MNHEY and CDR2 SVGAGI. This CDR3 region has 14 residues. J lost 5 bases, V lost 9 bases, and 7 bases had no gene match. DNA for the CDR3: TGTGCCAGTGCCCCCAGGGGGGATAATTCACCCCTCCACTTT. Encoded protein: CASAPRGDNSPLHF.

The V gene is TRBV6-6, the J gene TRBJ2-1; tentative D call: TRBD2 (6 bases). The germline CDR1 and CDR2 sequences are MNHNY and SVGAGI (reference sequence). Trimming took 7 bases from V and 0 from J, leaving 10 bases between them. The CDR3 runs 14 residues. CDR3 loop: CASTGSGSYNEQFF. CDR3 bases: TGTGCCAGCACGGGTAGCGGCTCCTACAATGAGCAGTTCTTC.

This chain links TRBV6-5 with TRBJ1-1, with D unclear. The V and J ends lost 9 bases and 5 bases respectively, with 16 bases between them. This CDR3 is built from 13 residues. Germline lookup yields CDR1 MNHEY and CDR2 SVGAGI. CDR3 DNA sequence: TGTGCCAGTGTCCGGACCGGGAGAACTGAAGCTTTCTTT. Protein: CASVRTGRTEAFF.

The chain employs TRBV3-1 (or the pseudogene TRBV3-2) and TRBJ2-5, with 9 bases matching TRBD2. Per the germline V gene, CDR1 is LGHDT and CDR2 is YNNKEL (reference sequence). The CDR3 is 14 residues long. Losses at the gene ends were 3 bases for V and 10 bases for J; bases not matched to a gene: 9. CDR3 DNA sequence: TGTGCCAGCAGCCATAGCGGGAGCCCCATCAACCAGTACTTC. The encoded protein is CASSHSGSPINQYF.

V usage is TRBV6-2 or TRBV6-3 and J usage is TRBJ1-2; D is unresolved. This CDR3 spans 16 amino acids. The germline V and J ends were trimmed by 3 bases and 1 base, with 15 bases remaining between them. CDR1 and CDR2 (germline): MNHEY, SVGEGT. Here the CDR3 reads CASSYFLAGINYGYTF. As DNA, the CDR3 is TGTGCCAGCAGTTATTTCCTTGCAGGTATTAACTATGGCTACACCTTC.

This chain links TRBV7-2 with TRBJ2-4, with 7 bases lining up with TRBD1. This CDR3 has 18 residues. Germline values: CDR1 SGHTA, CDR2 FQGNSA. J was trimmed by 8 bases and V by 5 bases; bases with no gene match: 21. The CDR3 sequence: CASSPFTTRQGIIDIQYF. The CDR3 DNA sequence: TGTGCCAGCAGCCCTTTCACTACCCGACAGGGAATTATAGACATTCAGTACTTC.

The CDR3 loop reads CASKRHEGSRNTEAFF. CDR3 coding DNA: TGTGCCAGTAAACGGCACGAGGGAAGCCGGAACACTGAAGCTTTCTTT. The V and J genes are TRBV19 and TRBJ1-1; D remains unclear. V lost 7 bases, J lost 1 base, and 19 bases lay in between. The CDR3 runs 16 residues. Per the germline V gene, CDR1 is LNHDA and CDR2 is SQIVND (reference sequence).

V usage is TRBV6-4 and J usage is TRBJ2-1, with no clear D. Trimming removed 4 bases at V and 0 bases at J, with 7 bases between. This CDR3 contains 14 residues. Germline lookup yields CDR1 MRHNA and CDR2 SNTAGT. CDR3 DNA: TGTGCCAGCAGTGTGGAGAGCTCCTACAATGAGCAGTTCTTC. It translates to CASSVESSYNEQFF.